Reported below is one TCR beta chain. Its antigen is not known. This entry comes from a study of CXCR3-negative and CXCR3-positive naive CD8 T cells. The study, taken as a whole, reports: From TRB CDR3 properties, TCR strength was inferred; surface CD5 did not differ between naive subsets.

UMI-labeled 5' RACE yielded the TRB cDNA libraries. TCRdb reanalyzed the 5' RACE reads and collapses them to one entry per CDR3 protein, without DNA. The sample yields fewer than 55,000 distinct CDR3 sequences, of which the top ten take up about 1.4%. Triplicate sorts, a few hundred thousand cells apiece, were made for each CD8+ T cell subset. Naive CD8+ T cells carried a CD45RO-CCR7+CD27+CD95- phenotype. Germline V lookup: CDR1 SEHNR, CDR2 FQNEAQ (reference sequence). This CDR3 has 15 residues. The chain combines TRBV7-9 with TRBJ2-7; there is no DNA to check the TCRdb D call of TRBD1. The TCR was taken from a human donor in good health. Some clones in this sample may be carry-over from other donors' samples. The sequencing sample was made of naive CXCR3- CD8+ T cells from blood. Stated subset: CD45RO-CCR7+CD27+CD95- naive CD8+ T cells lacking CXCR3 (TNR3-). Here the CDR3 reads CASSTADRARNEQYF.